Below are 15 T cell receptor beta chains sequenced from a single sample in a study of long-term antiretroviral therapy in people with HIV (dated by TCRdb to the early 2020s). The immunoSEQ hsTCRB v3.0 assay was used at survey level resolution to sequence the TRB variable region. TCRdb mirrors the immuneACCESS table, restricted to in-frame sequences. Some clones are absent from its copies; in checked studies, under half trace to an unresolved V gene, and the reason for the others is unknown. The sample table records roughly 15,000 clones; about 95% of these occur just once. The top ten clonotypes cover roughly 4.2% of the sample. The specimen comprised unsorted PBMCs, sampled 6 to 6.5 years after starting antiretroviral therapy. The receptors originated from a woman aged 45-65 years with HIV.

The rearrangement uses TRBV7-2 and TRBJ2-3, with D unresolved. V lost 1 base, J lost 6 bases, and 11 bases lay in between. Germline V gene lookup returns CDR1 SGHTA and CDR2 FQGNSA. The CDR3 is 14 residues long. This CDR3 is CASSLGLEVDTQYF. CDR3 nucleotide sequence: TGTGCCAGCAGCTTAGGCCTAGAGGTCGATACGCAGTATTTT.

The chain joins TRBV19 to TRBJ1-1, with 8 bases lining up with TRBD1. Germline V gene data show CDR1 as LNHDA and CDR2 as SQIVND (reference sequence). This CDR3 has 12 amino acids. Unmatched junction bases numbered 5, after V lost 10 bases and J lost 4 bases. The CDR3 protein is CATDRGGTEAFF. The CDR3 nucleotides read TGTGCCACAGACAGGGGCGGCACTGAAGCTTTCTTT.

The chain employs TRBV7-3 and TRBJ1-2; 9 bases are shared with TRBD1. This CDR3 has 15 residues. After removal of 2 bases from V and 4 bases from J, the junction contained 5 bases not matched to a gene. The V gene's germline CDR1 is SGHTA and CDR2 FQGTGA. Here the CDR3 DNA reads TGTGCCAGCAGCTTACAGGGACAGGGTGTCTATGGCTACACCTTC. Residues: CASSLQGQGVYGYTF.

J is TRBJ2-7 and V is TRBV27; D may be TRBD1 (5 bases). V lost 0 bases and J lost 2, with 14 bases in between. CDR1 is MNHEY, CDR2 SMNVEV, per germline (reference sequence). This CDR3 has 16 residues. For the CDR3, the DNA is TGTGCCAGCAGTTTATCGGGGCGCTTCGGTCCCTACGAGCAGTACTTC. This sequence encodes CASSLSGRFGPYEQYF.

The chain combines TRBV5-1 with TRBJ2-3; 9 nucleotides align to TRBD1. Germline CDR1 SGHRS, CDR2 YFSETQ. J lost 2 bases, V lost 6 bases, and 4 bases had no gene match. The CDR3 has 14 amino acids. The CDR3 here is CASKQGAFTDTQYF. CDR3 sequence (DNA): TGCGCCAGCAAACAGGGGGCATTCACAGATACGCAGTATTTT. Full variable domain (outside the CDR3, taken from reference TRBV5-1 and TRBJ2-3): KAGVTQTPRYLIKTRGQQVTLSCSPISGHRSVSWYQQTPGQGLQFLFEYFSETQRNKGNFPGRFSGRQFSNSRSEMNVSTLELGDSALYLCASKQGAFTDTQYFGPGTRLTVL.

The rearrangement links TRBV18 to TRBJ2-7, with D tentatively TRBD1 or TRBD2 (6 bases each). Germline assignment: CDR1 KGHSH and CDR2 LQKENI. CDR3 size: 17 residues. V gave up 4 bases and J gave up 1 base, with 20 bases separating them. The DNA of the CDR3 is TGTGCCAGCTCACGGAGTGGGGGGTCAGGGGCGTCCTACGAGCAGTACTTC. Protein sequence: CASSRSGGSGASYEQYF.

The V call is TRBV9, the J call TRBJ2-1; D is perhaps TRBD1 (5 bases). The germline CDR1 and CDR2 sequences are SGDLS and YYNGEE. With 0 bases removed from V and 5 bases from J, the gap between germline ends came to 18 bases. The CDR3 is 17 residues long. The CDR3 sequence: CASSVGIQTALNNEQFF. The CDR3 DNA reads as TGTGCCAGCAGCGTAGGGATTCAGACAGCCTTGAACAATGAGCAGTTCTTC.

This rearrangement joins TRBV9 to TRBJ2-6; a weak D match, TRBD2 (6 bases). From germline, CDR1 is SGDLS and CDR2 YYNGEE. CDR3 length: 16 residues. The V end was cut by 1 base, the J end by 2 bases, with 10 bases between. The CDR3 sequence: CASSVRRVAGANVLTF. The CDR3 bases are TGTGCCAGCAGCGTAAGGAGGGTGGCTGGGGCCAACGTCCTGACTTTC.

This chain uses TRBV7-3 with TRBJ1-2; 7 positions match TRBD1. The CDR3 length is 13 residues. Looked up from germline, CDR1 is SGHTA and CDR2 is FQGTGA. Trimming removed 4 bases from V and 8 bases from J; junction bases left unmatched: 7. CDR3: CASSYDRVQGYTF. CDR3 DNA sequence: TGTGCCAGCAGCTACGACAGGGTCCAAGGCTACACCTTC.

V and J are TRBV6-5 and TRBJ2-7; 9 nucleotides align to TRBD1. The CDR3 has 15 residues. From germline, CDR1 is MNHEY and CDR2 SVGAGI. The J segment lost 5 bases and the V segment lost 5 bases, leaving 10 bases of the junction unmatched. The CDR3 coding sequence is TGTGCCAGCAGTCGAACCCGGGACAGGGCTAACGAGCAGTACTTC. Residues: CASSRTRDRANEQYF.

The V and J genes are TRBV28 and TRBJ1-1; 7 nucleotides agree with TRBD1. Looked up from germline, CDR1 is MDHEN and CDR2 is SYDVKM. CDR3 length: 11 residues. With V trimmed by 7 bases and J by 4 bases, 0 bases remained unmatched. The CDR3 sequence: CASTGGTEAFF. The CDR3 region has the DNA TGTGCCAGCACAGGGGGCACTGAAGCTTTCTTT.

A remark on this clone: Its ends do not fully match the called genes, so a read error is possible. The chain couples TRBV6-6 to TRBJ1-1; TRBD1 is a possible D gene (6 bases). Germline lookup yields CDR1 MNHNY and CDR2 SVGAGI (reference sequence). The CDR3 covers 14 residues. CDR3 nucleotides: TGTGCCAGCAGTTACTCGCAGGGGAACGCTGAAGCTTTCTTT. Protein sequence: CASSYSQGNAEAFF.

The CDR3 loop is CASQGGQGSYEQYF. CDR3 DNA sequence: TGTGCCAGCCAGGGCGGGCAGGGCTCCTACGAGCAGTACTTC. The chain uses TRBV6-6 and TRBJ2-7, with D perhaps given as TRBD1 or TRBD2 (5 bases each). CDR3 length equals 14 residues. Germline CDR1 and CDR2: MNHNY and SVGAGI (reference sequence). Trimming stripped 8 bases from V and 0 bases from J, with 14 bases between.

The chain has TRBV6-1 and TRBJ1-3; TRBD1 is a possible D gene (5 bases). V was clipped by 4 bases and J by 6 bases, with 22 bases between them. The CDR3 has 17 amino acids. Germline assignment: CDR1 MNHNS and CDR2 SASEGT. The CDR3 region has the DNA TGTGCCAGCAGTGGGGGGGGGAACTGGCCTCGGGCAAACACCATATATTTT. Translation gives CASSGGGNWPRANTIYF.

The chain combines TRBV18 with TRBJ2-1; D perhaps matches TRBD2 (5 bases). V lost 0 bases and J 5 bases, leaving 11 bases between the germline ends. This CDR3 comprises 15 residues. Germline V lookup: CDR1 KGHSH, CDR2 LQKENI. Here the CDR3 reads CASSPPARTDNEQFF. The CDR3 DNA follows: TGTGCCAGCTCACCACCGGCTAGGACTGACAATGAGCAGTTCTTC.